Described below is a single T cell receptor beta chain sequence and its context. The antigen is unknown. Within the sample, other DNA sequences also encode this same CDR3. The sample belongs to a study of beta chain features in type 1 diabetes. Points from the study as a whole: A pattern of fewer insertions and more deletions at VDJ junctions was seen in type 1 diabetes patients. Moderate yet significant TCRB CDR3 shortening was seen in Type 1 diabetes patients in all four CD4+ subsets.

Reverse transcribing all isolated RNA meant expressed TCRB transcripts were sequenced. For naive, central memory and regulatory T cell samples, reads averaged roughly 3.6 million. TCRdb's table, derived via immunoSEQ multiplex PCR, lists solely in-frame clones and lacks some. This sample carries about 240,000 clones, about 14% of them seen once, and the ten largest clones take about 0.02%. What was sequenced was naive CD4+ T cells from blood. This receptor was identified in a man aged 30 to 45 with type 1 diabetes.

DNA of the CDR3: TGCAGCGTAGACAGGTACAATGAGCAGTTCTTC. This codes for CSVDRYNEQFF. J is TRBJ2-1 and V is TRBV29-1, with a weak D call TRBD1 (6 bases). The CDR3 covers 11 residues. V was shortened by 6 bases and J by 4 bases, with 7 bases between the two germline ends. The germline V gene has CDR1 SQVTM and CDR2 ANQGSEA.